This T cell receptor beta chain was sequenced for a study of cytomegalovirus exposure and HLA in healthy donors. Findings and limits, study-wide: A few of the chains that were CMV-associated were confirmed in vitro to be specific for CMV antigens. Apart from CMV serostatus, no immune exposure information was available.

Per germline, CDR1 MNHEY and CDR2 SVGAGI. V lost 0 bases, J lost 6 bases, and 14 bases lay in between. The CDR3 spans 15 residues. The PCR employed 60 Vbeta primers together with 13 Jbeta primers. Measured with immunoSEQ multiplex PCR; TCRdb has only the in-frame clones, and not every one. The data hold approximately 120,000 clones, with about 74% observed a single time. Concerning this clone itself: Its antigen is unknown.

V and J are TRBV6-5 and TRBJ1-1, with a possible D match to TRBD1 (6 bases). Sample: PBMCs. This receptor was obtained from a woman aged 50 to 60 in good health and CMV-seropositive. CDR3 DNA sequence: TGTGCCAGCAGTTACTCTTACGGGACAAGGGCTGAAGCTTTCTTT. It specifies CASSYSYGTRAEAFF.